These T cell receptor beta chains were read from a single sample in a study of CXCR3-negative and CXCR3-positive naive CD8 T cells. TCRdb reprocessed the 5' RACE reads, with one entry per CDR3 protein and no DNA. The sample has some 130,000 distinct CDR3 sequences; the top ten hold approximately 0.46%. The source material was naive CXCR3- CD8+ T cells from blood. The receptors were gathered from a human donor in good health. Some clones in this sample may be carry-over from other donors' samples. Each CDR3 is given with its conserved first and last residue.

TRBJ2-1,TRBV29-1,CSVELAVQYNEQFF
TRBJ2-1,TRBV7-9,CASSARDNGEQFF
TRBJ1-2,TRBV7-9,CASSLAPSPGGDGYTF
TRBJ2-3,TRBV13,CASSTRTPSPTDTQYF
TRBJ1-2,TRBV5-5,CASSLNRDRITYGYTF
TRBJ2-7,TRBV7-2,CASSWGEEFHEQYF
TRBJ2-3,TRBV4-3,CASSQDVTSGVRDTQYF
TRBJ2-2,TRBV28,CASSHRVSSSGELFF
TRBJ1-1,TRBV7-9,CASSLGQNEAFF
TRBJ2-1,TRBV21-1,CASSKVSENEQFF
TRBJ2-1,TRBV28,CASSFSPWGSANEQFF
TRBJ2-1,TRBV7-9,CASSLDSGRIDEQFF